A single sample is the source of the 10 T cell receptor beta chains below, sequenced in a study of cytomegalovirus exposure and HLA in healthy donors. 60 Vbeta and 13 Jbeta primers were used in PCR. Sequenced by immunoSEQ multiplex PCR; TCRdb stores in-frame clones only, minus some. The sample includes 100,000 or so clones, more than 65% of them seen just once. The sample was PBMCs. The receptors originated from a man in his forties in good health and CMV-seropositive.

The V call is TRBV11-2, the J call TRBJ2-7; D is perhaps TRBD1 (7 bases). This CDR3 region has 16 residues. Trimming cost V 3 bases and J 7 bases, with 22 bases left between them. Germline V gene data show CDR1 as SGHAT and CDR2 as FQNNGV. Written as DNA, the CDR3 is TGTGCCAGCAGCTTCGTTTCAGGGGGGTTATACGAGGAGCAGTACTTC. It specifies CASSFVSGGLYEEQYF.

The sample holds a few counts of this clone. This chain joins TRBV19 and TRBJ1-5; D gene unclear. This CDR3 contains 13 residues. V was cut by 7 bases and J by 2 bases, with 9 bases left in between. CDR1 is LNHDA, CDR2 SQIVND, per germline (reference sequence). The CDR3, as DNA: TGTGCCAGTAATTGGCCAGGCAATCAGCCCCAGCATTTT. Translating it yields CASNWPGNQPQHF.

The V and J genes are TRBV7-6 and TRBJ1-4; D gene ambiguous. This CDR3 is built from 15 residues. The germline CDR1 and CDR2 sequences are SGHVS and FNYEAQ. V was shortened by 1 base and J by 7 bases, with 13 bases between the two germline ends. This chain's CDR3 is CASSLGATGSEKLFF. The CDR3 DNA sequence: TGTGCCAGCAGCTTAGGGGCCACGGGGAGTGAAAAACTGTTTTTT.

The chain uses TRBV29-1 and TRBJ1-2; D might be TRBD1 (5 bases). This CDR3 contains 12 residues. Germline lookup yields CDR1 SQVTM and CDR2 ANQGSEA. V was pared by 4 bases and J by 2 bases, with 8 bases between. The CDR3 DNA is TGCAGCGTTGGGGGGGGGAACTATGGCTACACCTTC. This sequence encodes CSVGGGNYGYTF.

The CDR3 loop is CASSLGLRNTGELFF. In DNA, the CDR3 is TGCGCCAGCAGCTTGGGGCTTCGGAACACCGGGGAGCTGTTTTTT. The chain employs TRBV5-1 and TRBJ2-2, with unresolved D. Deletions cut 0 bases from V and 1 base from J, with 7 bases between. Germline assignment: CDR1 SGHRS and CDR2 YFSETQ. This CDR3 region has 15 residues.

The genes are TRBV2 and TRBJ1-2; tentatively, D is TRBD1 (6 bases). Germline V gene lookup returns CDR1 SNHLY and CDR2 FYNNEI. This CDR3 spans 15 amino acids. The V end was cut by 2 bases, the J end by 8 bases, with 18 bases between. The CDR3 reads CASSEIRNRVNGYTF. The CDR3 DNA reads TGTGCCAGCAGTGAAATAAGGAACAGGGTGAACGGCTACACCTTC.

This clone was seen a handful of times. The chain links TRBV5-6 to TRBJ2-3, with D perhaps TRBD1 (5 bases). The germline V gene encodes CDR1 SGHDT and CDR2 YYEEEE. Trimming cost V 6 bases and J 0 bases, with 8 bases left between them. The CDR3 runs 13 residues. Here the CDR3 reads CASKRGSTDTQYF. In DNA, the CDR3 is TGTGCCAGCAAAAGGGGCAGCACAGATACGCAGTATTTT.

The chain has TRBV29-1 and TRBJ2-5, with D perhaps matching TRBD2 (5 bases). CDR3 length: 13 amino acids. V was pared by 7 bases and J by 2 bases, with 14 bases between. CDR1 and CDR2 (germline): SQVTM, ANQGSEA. The CDR3 protein is CSGAGSLQETQYF. DNA of the CDR3: TGCAGCGGAGCTGGGAGCCTACAAGAGACCCAGTACTTC. Using reference TRBV29-1 and TRBJ2-5 for the parts outside the CDR3, the full variable domain is SAVISQKPSRDICQRGTSLTIQCQVDSQVTMMFWYRQQPGQSLTLIATANQGSEATYESGFVIDKFPISRPNLTFSTLTVSNMSPEDSSIYLCSGAGSLQETQYFGPGTRLLVL.

The V and J genes are TRBV11-2 and TRBJ2-5; weak D call: TRBD2 (6 bases). CDR3 length: 14 amino acids. The V gene's germline CDR1 is SGHAT and CDR2 FQNNGV. Trimming removed 5 bases at V and 0 bases at J, with 10 bases between. The CDR3 region is CASSPGTHQETQYF. CDR3 bases: TGTGCCAGCAGCCCCGGGACTCACCAAGAGACCCAGTACTTC.

CDR3 sequence: CASSPTSGGNNEQFF. The CDR3 DNA sequence: TGTGCCAGCAGCCCGACTAGCGGGGGGAACAATGAGCAGTTCTTC. This rearrangement joins TRBV4-2 to TRBJ2-1, with 13 bases lining up with TRBD2. Trimming removed 4 bases from V and 5 bases from J; junction bases left unmatched: 2. CDR1 is LGHNA and CDR2 is YNFKEQ in the germline V gene. The CDR3 covers 15 residues.